This passage covers 3 T cell receptor beta chains from one sample sequenced in a study of graft-versus-host responses after intestinal transplantation. Only in-frame clones appear in the TCRdb table, and some are missing; sequencing was by immunoSEQ multiplex PCR. The data contain fewer than 30,000 clones, 70% to 90% of them singletons. The input for sequencing was PBMCs, taken around 14 months after intestinal transplant. These receptors were obtained from a human patient who received an intestinal transplant, so some T cells may come from the graft donor.

This chain uses TRBV19 with TRBJ1-1; D is unresolved. Germline V gene sequence: CDR1 LNHDA, CDR2 SQIVND (reference sequence). The ends were cut back, 6 bases at V and 5 bases at J, with 16 bases in the middle. This CDR3 comprises 14 residues. CDR3 protein: CASSRIPPVTEAFF. For the CDR3, the DNA is TGTGCCAGTAGCCGCATCCCTCCTGTTACTGAAGCTTTCTTT.

The chain recombines TRBV28 with TRBJ2-7; 10 nucleotides line up with TRBD2. With V trimmed by 5 bases and J by 5 bases, 12 bases remained unmatched. The CDR3 loop spans 16 amino acids. Germline V gene data show CDR1 as MDHEN and CDR2 as SYDVKM. CDR3 residues: CASSPTSGKRIHEQYF. CDR3 sequence (DNA): TGTGCCAGCAGTCCTACTAGCGGGAAACGCATCCACGAGCAGTACTTC.

As to this clone: Other DNA sequences in the sample encode the same CDR3. This chain joins TRBV6-4 and TRBJ2-3; D might be TRBD2 (6 bases). Germline values: CDR1 MRHNA, CDR2 SNTAGT. Trimming stripped 3 bases from V and 0 bases from J, with 10 bases between. CDR3 length: 15 residues. In DNA, the CDR3 is TGTGCCAGCAGTGAGGGTAGCGGAAGCACAGATACGCAGTATTTT. Its translation is CASSEGSGSTDTQYF.